This TCR beta chain came from a study of beta chain features in type 1 diabetes. The study's findings and limits: Shortening that was moderate but significant affected the TCRB CDR3s of Type 1 diabetes patients in all four CD4+ subsets.

The sequenced template was cDNA made from the entire isolated RNA. Libraries were prepared by immunoSEQ multiplex PCR; TCRdb keeps only in-frame clonotypes and omits some of them. The sample contains some 290,000 clones, roughly an eighth of which appear only once. Comment on this clone: Its matching antigen is unknown.

Trimming cost V 0 bases and J 7 bases; bases outside gene matches: 9. The CDR3 contains 16 residues. Germline V gene lookup returns CDR1 SGHDT and CDR2 YYEEEE. The gene calls are TRBV5-6 and TRBJ2-1; 8 bases are shared with TRBD2. The clonotype comes from a man aged 25-40 years with type 1 diabetes. Material for sequencing was naive CD4+ T cells from blood. The chain's CDR3 is CASSLEGSGVSNEQFF. In nucleotides, the CDR3 is TGTGCCAGCAGCTTGGAGGGTAGCGGGGTCAGTAATGAGCAGTTCTTC.